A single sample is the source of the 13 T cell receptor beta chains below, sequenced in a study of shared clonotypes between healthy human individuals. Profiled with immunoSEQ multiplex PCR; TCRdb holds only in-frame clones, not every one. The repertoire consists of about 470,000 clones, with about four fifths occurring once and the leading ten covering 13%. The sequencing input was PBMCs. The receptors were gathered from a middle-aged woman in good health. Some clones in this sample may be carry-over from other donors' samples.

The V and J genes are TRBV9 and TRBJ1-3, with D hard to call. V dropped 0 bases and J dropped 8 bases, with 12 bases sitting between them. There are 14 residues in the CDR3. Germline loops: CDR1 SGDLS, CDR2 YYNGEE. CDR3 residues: CASSVGLGTDTIYF. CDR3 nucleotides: TGTGCCAGCAGCGTAGGGTTGGGTACAGACACCATATATTTT. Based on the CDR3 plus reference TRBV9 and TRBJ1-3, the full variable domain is DSGVTQTPKHLITATGQRVTLRCSPRSGDLSVYWYQQSLDQGLQFLIQYYNGEERAKGNILERFSAQQFPDLHSELNLSSLELGDSALYFCASSVGLGTDTIYFGEGSWLTVV.

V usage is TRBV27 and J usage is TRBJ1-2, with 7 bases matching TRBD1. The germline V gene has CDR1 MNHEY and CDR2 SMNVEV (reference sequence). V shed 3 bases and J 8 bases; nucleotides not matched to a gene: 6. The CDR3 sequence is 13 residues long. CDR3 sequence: CASSFGRGTGYTF. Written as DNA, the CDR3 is TGTGCCAGCAGTTTTGGCAGGGGGACCGGCTACACCTTC.

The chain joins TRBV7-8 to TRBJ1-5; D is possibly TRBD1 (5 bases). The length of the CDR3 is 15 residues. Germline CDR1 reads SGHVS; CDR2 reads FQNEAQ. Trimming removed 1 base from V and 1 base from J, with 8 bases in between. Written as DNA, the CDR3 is TGTGCCAGCAGCTTAGAGCGACAGAGCAATCAGCCCCAGCATTTT. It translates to CASSLERQSNQPQHF.

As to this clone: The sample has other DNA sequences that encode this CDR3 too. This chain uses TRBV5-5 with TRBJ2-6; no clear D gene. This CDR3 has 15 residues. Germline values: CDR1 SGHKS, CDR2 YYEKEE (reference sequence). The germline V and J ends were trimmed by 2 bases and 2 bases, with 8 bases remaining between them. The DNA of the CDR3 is TGTGCCAGCAGCTTACCCGGTCCTGGGGCCAACGTCCTGACTTTC. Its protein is CASSLPGPGANVLTF.

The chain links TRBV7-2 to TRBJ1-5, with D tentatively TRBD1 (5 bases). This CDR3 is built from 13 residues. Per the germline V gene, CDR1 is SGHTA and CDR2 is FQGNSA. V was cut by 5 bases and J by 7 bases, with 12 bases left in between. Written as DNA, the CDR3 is TGTGCCAGCAGCGCATCGGGGGAACAGCCCCAGCATTTT. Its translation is CASSASGEQPQHF.

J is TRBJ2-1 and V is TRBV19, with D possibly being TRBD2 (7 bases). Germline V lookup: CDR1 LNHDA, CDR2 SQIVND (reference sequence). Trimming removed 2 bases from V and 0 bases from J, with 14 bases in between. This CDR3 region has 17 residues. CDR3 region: CASSIRGAGRSYNEQFF. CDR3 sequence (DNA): TGTGCCAGTAGTATACGGGGGGCGGGACGCTCCTACAATGAGCAGTTCTTC.

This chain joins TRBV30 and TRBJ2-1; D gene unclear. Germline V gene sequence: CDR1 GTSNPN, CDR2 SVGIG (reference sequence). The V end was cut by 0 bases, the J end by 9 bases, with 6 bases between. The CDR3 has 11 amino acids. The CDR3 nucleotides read TGTGCCTGGAGTGTAGGTGGTGAGCAGTTCTTC. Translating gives CAWSVGGEQFF.

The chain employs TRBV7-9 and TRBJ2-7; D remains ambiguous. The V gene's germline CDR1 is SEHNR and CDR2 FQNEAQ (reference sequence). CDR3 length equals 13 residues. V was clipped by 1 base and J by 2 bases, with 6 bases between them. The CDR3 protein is CASSLVSAYEQYF. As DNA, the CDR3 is TGTGCCAGCAGCTTAGTGTCAGCCTACGAGCAGTACTTC. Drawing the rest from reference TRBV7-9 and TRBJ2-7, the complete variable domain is DTGVSQNPRHKITKRGQNVTFRCDPISEHNRLYWYRQTLGQGPEFLTYFQNEAQLEKSRLLSDRFSAERPKGSFSTLEIQRTEQGDSAMYLCASSLVSAYEQYFGPGTRLTVT.

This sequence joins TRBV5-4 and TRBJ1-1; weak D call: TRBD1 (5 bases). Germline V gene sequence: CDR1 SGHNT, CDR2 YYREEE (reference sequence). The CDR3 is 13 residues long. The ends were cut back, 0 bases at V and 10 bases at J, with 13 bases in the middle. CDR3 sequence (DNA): TGTGCCAGCAGCTTGGGCGGGGACGTGAGAGCTTTCTTT. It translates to CASSLGGDVRAFF.

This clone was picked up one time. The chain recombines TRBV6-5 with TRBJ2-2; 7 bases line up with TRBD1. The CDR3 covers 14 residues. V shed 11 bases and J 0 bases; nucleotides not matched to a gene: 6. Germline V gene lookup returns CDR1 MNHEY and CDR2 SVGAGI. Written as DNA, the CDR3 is TGTGCCTCCGGGACAGTGTCGAACACCGGGGAGCTGTTTTTT. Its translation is CASGTVSNTGELFF.

CDR3 nucleotide sequence: TGTGCCAGCAGCTTGGGTCTACATCAGCCCCAGCATTTT. This codes for CASSLGLHQPQHF. The rearrangement uses TRBV5-6 and TRBJ1-5; D uncertain. Germline CDR1 SGHDT, CDR2 YYEEEE. Trimming removed 0 bases at V and 5 bases at J, with 6 bases between. The CDR3 is 13 amino acids. Filled out from reference TRBV5-6 and TRBJ1-5, the complete variable domain reads DAGVTQSPTHLIKTRGQQVTLRCSPKSGHDTVSWYQQALGQGPQFIFQYYEEEERQRGNFPDRFSGHQFPNYSSELNVNALLLGDSALYLCASSLGLHQPQHFGDGTRLSIL.

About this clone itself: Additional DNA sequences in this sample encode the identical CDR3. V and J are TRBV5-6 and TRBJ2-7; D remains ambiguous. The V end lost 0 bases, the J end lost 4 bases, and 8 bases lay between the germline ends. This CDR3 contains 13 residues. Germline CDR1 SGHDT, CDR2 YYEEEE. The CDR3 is CASSLGQSYEQYF. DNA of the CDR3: TGTGCCAGCAGCTTGGGGCAGTCATACGAGCAGTACTTC.

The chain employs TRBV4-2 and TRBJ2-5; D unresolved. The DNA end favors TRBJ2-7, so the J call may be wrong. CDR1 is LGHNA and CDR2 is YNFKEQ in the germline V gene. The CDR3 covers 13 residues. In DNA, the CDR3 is TGTGCCAGCAGCCAAGGGTCGCTCCACGAGCAGTACTTC. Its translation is CASSQGSLHEQYF.